This T cell receptor beta chain was recorded in a study of cytomegalovirus exposure and HLA in healthy donors. From germline, CDR1 is SEHNR and CDR2 FQNEAQ (reference sequence). Trimming stripped 5 bases from V and 7 bases from J, with 14 bases between. The CDR3 totals 13 residues. Only in-frame clones appear in the TCRdb table, and some are missing; sequencing was by immunoSEQ multiplex PCR. The sample has 65,000 to 95,000 clones; approximately 96% are singletons. The sequencing input was PBMCs. The gene calls are TRBV7-9 and TRBJ2-5; D not certain. The TCR comes from a man aged 18 to 29 in good health and CMV-seronegative. CDR3 sequence reads: CASSRAIIGTQYF. CDR3 DNA sequence: TGTGCCAGCAGCCGCGCCATAATTGGGACCCAGTACTTC.